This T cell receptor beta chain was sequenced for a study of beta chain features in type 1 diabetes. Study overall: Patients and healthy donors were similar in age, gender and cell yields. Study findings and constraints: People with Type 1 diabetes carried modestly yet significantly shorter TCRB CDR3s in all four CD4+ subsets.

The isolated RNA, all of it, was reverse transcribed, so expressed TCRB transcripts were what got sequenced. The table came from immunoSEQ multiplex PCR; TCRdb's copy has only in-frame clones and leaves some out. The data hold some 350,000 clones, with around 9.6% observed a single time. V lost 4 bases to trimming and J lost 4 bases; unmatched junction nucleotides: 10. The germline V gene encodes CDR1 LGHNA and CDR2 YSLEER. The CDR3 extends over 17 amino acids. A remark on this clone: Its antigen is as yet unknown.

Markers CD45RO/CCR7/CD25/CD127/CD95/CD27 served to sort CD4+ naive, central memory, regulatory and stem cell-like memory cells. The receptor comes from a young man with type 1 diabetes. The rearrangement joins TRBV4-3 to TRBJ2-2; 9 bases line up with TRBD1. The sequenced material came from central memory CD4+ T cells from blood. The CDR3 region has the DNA TGCGCCAGCAGCCGGACAGGGGAGAGATACTTCACCGGGGAGCTGTTTTTT. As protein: CASSRTGERYFTGELFF.